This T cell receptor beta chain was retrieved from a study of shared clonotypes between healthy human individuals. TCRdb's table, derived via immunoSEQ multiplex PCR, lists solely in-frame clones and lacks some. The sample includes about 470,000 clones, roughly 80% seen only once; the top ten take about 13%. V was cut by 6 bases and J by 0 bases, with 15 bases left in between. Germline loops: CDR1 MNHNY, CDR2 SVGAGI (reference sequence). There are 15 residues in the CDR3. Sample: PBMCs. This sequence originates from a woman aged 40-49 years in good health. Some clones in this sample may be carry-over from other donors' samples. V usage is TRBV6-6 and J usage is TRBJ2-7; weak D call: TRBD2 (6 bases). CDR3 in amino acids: CASSLTGTDSYEQYF. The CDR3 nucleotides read TGTGCCAGCAGCCTTACCGGGACTGACTCCTACGAGCAGTACTTC.